This T cell receptor (beta chain) came from a study of cytomegalovirus exposure and HLA in healthy donors. Concerning this clone: Antigen: not known.

The study ran its PCR with 60 Vbeta and 13 Jbeta primers. Here immunoSEQ multiplex PCR was the method, and the copy in TCRdb shows in-frame clones only, minus some. The table lists some 150,000 clones, 70% to 85% of them singletons. Each of the donors was a healthy bone marrow donor. The CDR3 totals 15 residues. Germline assignment: CDR1 SEHNR and CDR2 FQNEAQ (reference sequence). Study conclusions and caveats: Among TCR beta chains of equal frequency, HLA-associated ones were more clonally expanded in a later analysis. Within an earlier analysis, most TCR beta V segments proved productive either about 87% or about 30% of the time.

This receptor was obtained from a woman aged 35 to 49 in good health and CMV-seronegative. This chain joins TRBV7-9 and TRBJ2-5; 7 bases fit TRBD1. The end of the DNA fits TRBJ2-7 better, so the J call may be wrong. Material for sequencing was PBMCs. The CDR3: CASSLKGTVRYEQYF. The CDR3 DNA reads as TGTGCCAGCAGCTTAAAAGGGACAGTAAGGTACGAGCAGTACTTC.